The 10 T cell receptor beta chains below come from one sample, sequenced in a study of tumor-infiltrating lymphocytes in primary liver carcinoma. A constant-region primer served to make TCR beta cDNA from around 500 ng total RNA. ARM-PCR was slightly modified, and three nested multiplex PCR rounds with it gave rise to the TCR beta libraries. Rounds one and two of PCR, each of roughly 10 cycles, were primed with TRBV1-TRBV30 forward primers and a C-beta reverse primer. TCRdb recomputed calls from the multiplex PCR reads with MiXCR, one row per CDR3 protein. The sample holds roughly 30,000 distinct CDR3 sequences, 60% to 85% seen once. Co-extracting RNA and DNA was done with about 20-34 mg of unsorted bulk tissue as input. Specimen: liver tumor tissue from sampling region 5. This sample's subset: tumor region T5, tumor centre. The receptors shown here come from a man in his forties with primary liver carcinoma and hepatitis B virus infection.

This clonotype has just one count. An end of the junction does not agree with germline; a read error may underlie this. The chain carries TRBV7-8 and TRBJ2-1; 7 bases agree with TRBD2. The CDR3 is 12 amino acids. Per the germline V gene, CDR1 is SGHVS and CDR2 is FQNEAQ. In DNA form, the CDR3 reads TGTGCCGGCAGCATGACTAGCCGGGAGCAGTTCTTT. This sequence encodes CAGSMTSREQFF.

Remarks on this clonotype: The CDR3 carries no conserved terminal phenylalanine or tryptophan, so it likely arises from a read error. This chain uses TRBV4-3 with TRBJ1-1, with no clear D. The V gene lost 0 bases and the J gene lost 8 bases, with 10 bases spanning the gap. Germline CDR1 and CDR2: LGHNA and YSLEER. The CDR3 is 13 residues long. The CDR3 DNA is TGCGCCAGCAGCCAAGATACCTCGTCCGAAGCTTTCCTT. It specifies CASSQDTSSEAFL.

Worth noting for this clonotype: This likely comes from a read error, as the CDR3 has no conserved phenylalanine or tryptophan at its end. The DNA is left out, because the CDR3 cannot be placed on it with certainty; the CDR3 is given as TCRdb lists it. The genes are TRBV12-3 or TRBV12-4 and TRBJ2-7; TRBD1, the table's D call, lacks a check against the DNA. The CDR3 length equals 12 residues, ends included. This CDR3 reads CTSSLQGYEHYS.

Of note for this clonotype: It may be a read error: a sequence one base away is much more abundant. V is TRBV24-1 and J is TRBJ2-1; the D call may be TRBD1 or TRBD2 (5 bases each). The ends were cut back, 5 bases at V and 2 bases at J, with 9 bases in the middle. The germline V gene encodes CDR1 KGHDR and CDR2 SFDVKD. This CDR3 spans 14 amino acids. As DNA, the CDR3 is TGTGCCACCAGTGGGGTGGGACCCTACAATGAGCAGTTCTTC. It yields the protein CATSGVGPYNEQFF.

Note on this clonotype: A read error may account for a junction end that differs from germline. The genes are TRBV5-5 and TRBJ2-1, with TRBD2 as a possible D gene (6 bases). There are 15 residues in the CDR3. The germline CDR1 and CDR2 sequences are SGHKS and YYEKEE (reference sequence). This CDR3 reads CASSPGRGSYNEQLF. The CDR3 DNA reads as TGTGCCAGCAGCCCTGGGCGGGGTTCCTACAATGAGCAGCTCTTC.

At least ten counts were recorded for this clonotype. With a much larger clone just one base away, this may be a read error. The chain is built from TRBV6-1 and TRBJ1-5; D may be TRBD1 (6 bases). CDR1 MNHNS and CDR2 SASEGT come from the germline V gene. The CDR3 totals 14 residues. CDR3 in amino acids: CASSEGHSNQSQHF. DNA of the CDR3: TGTGCCAGCAGTGAGGGACATAGCAATCAGTCCCAGCATTTT.

With respect to this clonotype: This may be a read error, as it is one base from a much larger clone. The CDR3 region has the DNA TGTGCCAGCACCGGGACAACGAACTCTGAAGCTTTCTTT. It yields the protein CASTGTTNSEAFF. V and J are TRBV2 and TRBJ1-1; maybe TRBD1 (6 bases). CDR1 SNHLY and CDR2 FYNNEI come from the germline V gene. The CDR3 spans 13 residues.

This chain joins TRBV6-1 and TRBJ1-1, with D perhaps matching TRBD1 (6 bases). The V and J ends lost 9 bases and 6 bases respectively, with 26 bases between them. This CDR3 has 16 amino acids. Germline CDR1 MNHNS, CDR2 SASEGT. DNA of the CDR3: TGTGCCAGTCGGAGGGGGTACGGGGGATTAAACGCTGAAGCTTTCTTT. This sequence encodes CASRRGYGGLNAEAFF.

Concerning this clonotype itself: Here the CDR3 omits its conserved ending phenylalanine or tryptophan, so a read error is the likely source. The chain combines TRBV12-3 or TRBV12-4 with TRBJ1-2; TRBD1 agrees at 10 bases. The CDR3 is 14 residues long. CDR3 loop: CANSLTGGNYGYTV. CDR3 nucleotides: TGTGCCAACAGTTTGACAGGGGGCAACTATGGCTACACCGTC.

This clonotype turned up a few times. The conserved closing phenylalanine or tryptophan is absent in this CDR3, likely reflecting a read error. The CDR3 nucleotides are TGTGCCAGCAGCCGGGAGGGTATTGGACTGAATTACGAACAGTACTCC. It translates to CASSREGIGLNYEQYS. This chain connects TRBV5-6 to TRBJ2-7; 8 bases line up with TRBD2. CDR1 and CDR2 (germline): SGHDT, YYEEEE. This CDR3 has 16 amino acids.